The 28 T cell receptor beta chains given below trace back to one sample, sequenced in a study of cytotoxic CD8 clonotypes in ibrutinib-treated CLL. Repertoires were generated with immunoSEQ multiplex PCR, while TCRdb's copy carries only in-frame clones and drops some. The table lists over 200,000 clones, just over 70% of them singletons. This sample comprised PBMCs, obtained after 12 months of ibrutinib treatment. These receptor sequences come from a human donor with chronic lymphocytic leukemia.

The rearrangement uses TRBV7-9 and TRBJ2-7; TRBD1 matches at 7 bases. Germline V lookup: CDR1 SEHNR, CDR2 FQNEAQ (reference sequence). The V and J ends lost 3 bases and 3 bases, in that order; junction bases with no gene match: 11. This CDR3 has 16 amino acids. The CDR3 is CASSFRAGAGGYEQYF. CDR3 nucleotides: TGTGCCAGCAGCTTTCGTGCCGGGGCAGGGGGCTACGAGCAGTACTTC.

The chain employs TRBV5-6 and TRBJ2-7, with 8 bases identical to TRBD2. Per germline, CDR1 SGHDT and CDR2 YYEEEE. J was trimmed by 3 bases and V by 2 bases; bases with no gene match: 4. The CDR3 spans 14 residues. CDR3 amino acids: CASSLRTSGYEQYF. The CDR3 coding sequence is TGTGCCAGCAGCTTACGAACTAGCGGCTACGAGCAGTACTTC.

The chain combines TRBV7-9 with TRBJ1-2; maybe TRBD1 (5 bases). V was pared by 5 bases and J by 7 bases, with 17 bases between. The CDR3 is made up of 14 amino acids. Germline V gene sequence: CDR1 SEHNR, CDR2 FQNEAQ (reference sequence). This chain's CDR3 is CASSRLGEVIGYTF. CDR3 bases: TGTGCCAGCAGCCGCTTAGGGGAGGTGATTGGCTACACCTTC.

The chain couples TRBV6-5 to TRBJ2-3; D is possibly TRBD2 (6 bases). CDR1 and CDR2 from the germline V gene are MNHEY and SVGAGI. This CDR3 comprises 14 residues. Trimming left V 4 bases short and J 1 base short, with 9 bases between. The CDR3 here is CASSSRRGTDTQYF. CDR3 nucleotide sequence: TGTGCCAGCAGTTCTAGGAGGGGCACAGATACGCAGTATTTT.

V and J are TRBV7-6 and TRBJ2-7, with 11 bases identical to TRBD1. The V gene end was trimmed by 2 bases and the J gene end by 5 bases; junction bases not matched to a gene: 5. This CDR3 has 15 amino acids. The germline V gene encodes CDR1 SGHVS and CDR2 FNYEAQ. The CDR3 DNA reads as TGTGCCAGCAGCTTACGTGGGACAGGGGGGGACGAGCAGTACTTC. The encoded protein is CASSLRGTGGDEQYF.

V is TRBV5-1 and J is TRBJ2-1; no definite D call. V was trimmed by 6 bases and J by 0 bases, leaving 10 bases between them. Germline CDR1 and CDR2: SGHRS and YFSETQ. The CDR3 consists of 14 residues. The CDR3 coding sequence is TGCGCCAGCAAAAGTGGAAGCTCCTACAATGAGCAGTTCTTC. Translation: CASKSGSSYNEQFF.

The chain recombines TRBV2 with TRBJ1-1, with D possibly matching TRBD1 (6 bases). This CDR3 spans 14 amino acids. Germline CDR1 SNHLY, CDR2 FYNNEI. Between the trimmed V and J ends, which lost 4 bases and 2 bases, there was a span of 11 bases. Written as DNA, the CDR3 is TGTGCCAGCAGTGTGGGGGCGGGTAACACTGAAGCTTTCTTT. Protein sequence: CASSVGAGNTEAFF.

The rearrangement links TRBV11-2 to TRBJ2-7, with a tentative D call TRBD2 (5 bases). V was cut by 3 bases and J by 2 bases, with 8 bases left in between. CDR3 length: 13 amino acids. Germline V gives CDR1 SGHAT, CDR2 FQNNGV. Here the CDR3 DNA reads TGTGCCAGCAGCTTGGCGGGTACCTACGAGCAGTACTTC. Translating it yields CASSLAGTYEQYF.

The chain links TRBV20-1 to TRBJ2-7; no clear D. The CDR3 is made up of 10 amino acids. CDR1 is DFQATT, CDR2 SNEGSKA, per germline (reference sequence). The germline V and J ends were trimmed by 6 bases and 3 bases, with 6 bases remaining between them. The CDR3 DNA is TGCAGTGCCGGTAACTACGAGCAGTACTTC. Encoded protein: CSAGNYEQYF.

V is TRBV7-2 and J is TRBJ2-1; 9 positions agree with TRBD2. Germline CDR1 SGHTA, CDR2 FQGNSA. Losses at the gene ends were 6 bases for V and 5 bases for J; bases not matched to a gene: 8. The CDR3 is made up of 15 amino acids. CDR3 loop: CASRRGAGGNNEQFF. The CDR3, as DNA: TGTGCCAGCAGGCGCGGGGCGGGAGGGAACAATGAGCAGTTCTTC. Full variable domain (remainder filled in from reference TRBV7-2 and TRBJ2-1): GAGVSQSPSNKVTEKGKDVELRCDPISGHTALYWYRQSLGQGLEFLIYFQGNSAPDKSGLPSDRFSAERTGGSVSTLTIQRTQQEDSAVYLCASRRGAGGNNEQFFGPGTRLTVL.

The chain recombines TRBV5-4 with TRBJ1-1; D is undetermined. Trimming left V 4 bases short and J 7 bases short, with 17 bases between. Germline CDR1 reads SGHNT; CDR2 reads YYREEE (reference sequence). The CDR3 has 14 residues. The CDR3 protein is CASSLRPEAGEAFF. The CDR3 region has the DNA TGTGCCAGCAGCCTACGTCCGGAAGCGGGTGAAGCTTTCTTT. Full variable domain (remainder filled in from reference TRBV5-4 and TRBJ1-1): ETGVTQSPTHLIKTRGQQVTLRCSSQSGHNTVSWYQQALGQGPQFIFQYYREEENGRGNFPPRFSGLQFPNYSSELNVNALELDDSALYLCASSLRPEAGEAFFGQGTRLTVV.

This clone has just a few counts. The DNA for the CDR3 is TGCGCCAGCAGGGTTCAGGGGGAGCTGTTTTTT. Its protein is CASRVQGELFF. The V gene is TRBV5-1, the J gene TRBJ2-2; D not resolved. V shed 5 bases and J shed 8 bases, with 7 bases lying between them. Germline V gene lookup returns CDR1 SGHRS and CDR2 YFSETQ. The CDR3 is 11 amino acids.

This clone was found once. CDR3 sequence reads: CASSHGDGYTF. Here the CDR3 DNA reads TGTGCCAGCTCACATGGGGATGGCTACACCTTC. This rearrangement joins TRBV18 to TRBJ1-2; D remains ambiguous. V was trimmed by 4 bases and J by 6 bases, leaving 6 bases between them. The germline gives CDR1 KGHSH, CDR2 LQKENI. The CDR3 has 11 amino acids.

V is TRBV5-6 and J is TRBJ2-7, with 10 bases matching TRBD1. From germline, CDR1 is SGHDT and CDR2 YYEEEE. The CDR3 extends over 15 amino acids. V shed 2 bases and J 1 base; nucleotides not matched to a gene: 3. This CDR3 reads CASSFGTGESYEQYF. The CDR3 DNA is TGTGCCAGCAGCTTTGGGACAGGGGAGTCCTACGAGCAGTACTTC.

The chain recombines TRBV7-9 with TRBJ2-7, with TRBD2 as a possible D gene (7 bases). V lost 3 bases and J 2 bases, leaving 11 bases between the germline ends. The CDR3 is made up of 14 amino acids. The germline CDR1 and CDR2 sequences are SEHNR and FQNEAQ (reference sequence). This CDR3 reads CASSFDGGPYEQYF. In DNA, the CDR3 is TGTGCCAGCAGCTTCGACGGGGGGCCCTACGAGCAGTACTTC.

CDR3 loop: CASSPDRTSGGNEQFF. CDR3 DNA: TGTGCCAGCAGCCCCGATCGGACTAGCGGGGGTAATGAGCAGTTCTTC. The V and J genes are TRBV4-2 and TRBJ2-1, with 13 bases identical to TRBD2. The germline CDR1 and CDR2 sequences are LGHNA and YNFKEQ. This CDR3 comprises 16 residues. The trim removed 4 bases at V and 7 bases at J, leaving 7 bases unmatched.

V usage is TRBV5-6 and J usage is TRBJ1-4; D call uncertain. The germline V and J ends were trimmed by 0 bases and 5 bases, with 8 bases remaining between them. The germline V gene has CDR1 SGHDT and CDR2 YYEEEE. There are 14 residues in the CDR3. DNA of the CDR3: TGTGCCAGCAGCTTGGCGGGCCACAATGAAAAACTGTTTTTT. It translates to CASSLAGHNEKLFF.

The gene calls are TRBV9 and TRBJ1-3; 7 positions agree with TRBD1. Trimming cost V 4 bases and J 3 bases; bases outside gene matches: 7. Per the germline V gene, CDR1 is SGDLS and CDR2 is YYNGEE. The CDR3 runs 15 residues. The CDR3 DNA reads TGTGCCAGCAGCTCCCCACAGGGGAATGGAAACACCATATATTTT. It encodes CASSSPQGNGNTIYF.

The chain is built from TRBV6-1 and TRBJ2-5; possible D gene TRBD1, 5 bases. V shed 4 bases and J shed 1 base, with 13 bases lying between them. Per germline, CDR1 MNHNS and CDR2 SASEGT. The CDR3 sequence is 15 residues long. The CDR3 is CASSGRSGFQETQYF. The CDR3 DNA follows: TGTGCCAGCAGTGGTCGATCAGGGTTCCAAGAGACCCAGTACTTC.

This chain joins TRBV9 and TRBJ2-7; 8 nucleotides match TRBD1. Germline loops: CDR1 SGDLS, CDR2 YYNGEE. The length of the CDR3 is 15 residues. After removal of 0 bases from V and 1 base from J, the junction contained 3 bases not matched to a gene. The CDR3 spells CASSVGQGRSYEQYF. CDR3 sequence (DNA): TGTGCCAGCAGCGTAGGACAGGGGCGATCCTACGAGCAGTACTTC.

This chain links TRBV28 with TRBJ2-5; no firm D call. The CDR3 length is 12 residues. Germline values: CDR1 MDHEN, CDR2 SYDVKM. V was shortened by 4 bases and J by 5 bases, with 8 bases between the two germline ends. DNA for the CDR3: TGTGCCAGCAGTTATGATCGGGAGACCCAGTACTTC. Residues: CASSYDRETQYF. Full variable domain (outside the CDR3, taken from reference TRBV28 and TRBJ2-5): DVKVTQSSRYLVKRTGEKVFLECVQDMDHENMFWYRQDPGLGLRLIYFSYDVKMKEKGDIPEGYSVSREKKERFSLILESASTNQTSMYLCASSYDRETQYFGPGTRLLVL.

This chain uses TRBV11-1 with TRBJ2-5; D may be TRBD1 or TRBD2 (5 bases each). Germline values: CDR1 SGHAT, CDR2 FQDESV (reference sequence). V lost 3 bases and J lost 2, with 13 bases in between. This CDR3 spans 15 amino acids. The CDR3 coding sequence is TGTGCCAGCAGCTTGAGTCCTGGGGGACAAGAGACCCAGTACTTC. Translating gives CASSLSPGGQETQYF.

The table lists this clone with a count of one. The V gene is TRBV6-5, the J gene TRBJ1-1; D not certain. Germline-derived CDR1 and CDR2 are MNHEY and SVGAGI. This CDR3 contains 16 residues. Trimming removed 0 bases from V and 5 bases from J, with 16 bases in between. The CDR3 nucleotides read TGTGCCAGCAGTTACTCGGACTCCTCCCTGAGGACTGAAGCTTTCTTT. Residues: CASSYSDSSLRTEAFF.

The sample holds a few counts of this clone. The chain uses TRBV9 and TRBJ2-7; 8 positions match TRBD2. CDR1 and CDR2 (germline): SGDLS, YYNGEE. The CDR3 sequence is 15 residues long. V dropped 3 bases and J dropped 4; count of bases not matched to a gene: 9. For the CDR3, the DNA is TGTGCCAGCAGCGGACCGTCCGCGGGAGGTTACGAGCAGTACTTC. Its translation: CASSGPSAGGYEQYF.

This chain joins TRBV6-1 and TRBJ1-6; D remains ambiguous. Germline V gene data show CDR1 as MNHNS and CDR2 as SASEGT. The V gene lost 9 bases and the J gene lost 10 bases, with 16 bases spanning the gap. The CDR3 consists of 13 residues. The CDR3 sequence: CASREASESPLHF. For the CDR3, the DNA is TGTGCCAGTCGAGAGGCCTCGGAATCACCCCTCCACTTT.

The V call is TRBV15, the J call TRBJ1-5; tentative D call: TRBD1 (5 bases). From germline, CDR1 is LNHNV and CDR2 YYDKDF (reference sequence). V was trimmed by 5 bases and J by 0 bases, leaving 11 bases between them. This CDR3 comprises 15 residues. As DNA, the CDR3 is TGTGCCACCAGCGCGAGACAGTATAGCAATCAGCCCCAGCATTTT. It specifies CATSARQYSNQPQHF.

The sample holds a few counts of this clone. The rearrangement uses TRBV10-2 and TRBJ1-4; D might be TRBD1 (5 bases). The CDR3 runs to 13 residues. Trimming stripped 8 bases from V and 5 bases from J, with 12 bases between. Germline V lookup: CDR1 WSHSY, CDR2 SAAADI. The DNA of the CDR3 is TGCGCCAGCGCCGGGACGGGGAATGAAAAACTGTTTTTT. It is translated as CASAGTGNEKLFF.

V usage is TRBV29-1 and J usage is TRBJ1-4; no firm D call. Germline values: CDR1 SQVTM, CDR2 ANQGSEA. The CDR3 loop spans 11 amino acids. The V gene lost 6 bases and the J gene lost 7 bases, with 9 bases spanning the gap. The CDR3 spells CSVRRGEKLFF. CDR3 bases: TGCAGCGTCCGGAGAGGTGAAAAACTGTTTTTT.